This record concerns one T cell receptor beta chain sequence. The sample comes from a study of T cell repertoires in cytomegalovirus infection. MiXCR, run by TCRdb on the reads, gives a single entry per CDR3 protein. The table records 250,000 to 300,000 distinct CDR3 sequences, about a quarter of them present only once. Per germline, CDR1 SGHNT and CDR2 YYREEE (reference sequence). The CDR3 extends over 13 amino acids. V was shortened by 0 bases and J by 7 bases, with 10 bases between the two germline ends. The V call is TRBV5-4, the J call TRBJ1-1, with D tentatively TRBD1 (5 bases). The sample taken for sequencing was PBMCs. The clonotype originates from a human donor in good health (CMV status not recorded). Some clones in this sample may be carry-over from other donors' samples. CDR3 amino acids: CASSLDRRGEAFF. The CDR3 DNA follows: TGTGCCAGCAGCTTGGATCGAAGGGGTGAAGCTTTCTTT.